This T cell receptor (beta chain) was retrieved from a study of T cells after yellow fever vaccination. Study context: Each low-cell-number fraction was prepared by means of SMART-Seq v4 Ultra Low Input.

Germline CDR1 and CDR2: MNHEY and SMNVEV (reference sequence). The length of the CDR3 is 15 residues. Trimming took 7 bases from V and 4 from J; bases not matched to a gene: 11. The 5'RACE template-switching step produced TCR cDNA and added a universal primer site and UMIs. TCRdb redid the calling of the 5' RACE reads with MiXCR, one entry per CDR3 protein. The sample lists under 200,000 distinct CDR3 sequences; 11% were seen once. The chain employs TRBV27 and TRBJ1-1, with 8 bases that match TRBD1. This TCR derives from a man aged 18 to 29 who received the YFV17D yellow fever vaccine. The starting material was CD8+ T cells sorted from PBMCs, obtained 15 days after the yellow fever booster vaccination. CDR3 nucleotide sequence: TGTGCCAGCACTTTCCAGGGGGCAGTGGGCACTGAAGCTTTCTTT. Translated, it gives CASTFQGAVGTEAFF.